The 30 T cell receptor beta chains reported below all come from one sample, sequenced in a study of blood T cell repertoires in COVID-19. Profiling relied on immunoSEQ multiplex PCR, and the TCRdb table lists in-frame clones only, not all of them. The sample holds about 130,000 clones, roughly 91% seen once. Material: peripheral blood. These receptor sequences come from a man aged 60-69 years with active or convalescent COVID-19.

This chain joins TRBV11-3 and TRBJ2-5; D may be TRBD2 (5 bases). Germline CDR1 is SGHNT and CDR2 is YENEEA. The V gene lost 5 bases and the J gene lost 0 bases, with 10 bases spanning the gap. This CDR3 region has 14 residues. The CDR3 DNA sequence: TGTGCCAGCAGCGAGGGTCCGAACCAAGAGACCCAGTACTTC. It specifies CASSEGPNQETQYF.

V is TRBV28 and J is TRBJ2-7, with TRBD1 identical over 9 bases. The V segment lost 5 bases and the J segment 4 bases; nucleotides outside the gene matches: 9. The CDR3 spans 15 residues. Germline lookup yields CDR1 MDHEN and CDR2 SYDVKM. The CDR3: CASSTSRDREYEQYF. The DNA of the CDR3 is TGTGCCAGCAGTACAAGCCGGGACAGGGAATACGAGCAGTACTTC.

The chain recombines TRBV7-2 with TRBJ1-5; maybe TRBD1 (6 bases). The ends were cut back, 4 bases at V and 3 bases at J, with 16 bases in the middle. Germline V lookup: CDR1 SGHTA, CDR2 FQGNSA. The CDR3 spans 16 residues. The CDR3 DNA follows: TGTGCCAGCAGCTCCGGGGGGGCAGGTCTCAATCAGCCCCAGCATTTT. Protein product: CASSSGGAGLNQPQHF.

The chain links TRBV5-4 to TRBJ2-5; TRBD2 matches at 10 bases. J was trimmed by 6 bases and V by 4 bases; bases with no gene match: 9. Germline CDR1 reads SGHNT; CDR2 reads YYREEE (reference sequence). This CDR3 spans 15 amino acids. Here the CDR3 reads CASSLASGGDQTQYF. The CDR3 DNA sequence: TGTGCCAGCAGCCTTGCGAGCGGGGGGGATCAGACCCAGTACTTC.

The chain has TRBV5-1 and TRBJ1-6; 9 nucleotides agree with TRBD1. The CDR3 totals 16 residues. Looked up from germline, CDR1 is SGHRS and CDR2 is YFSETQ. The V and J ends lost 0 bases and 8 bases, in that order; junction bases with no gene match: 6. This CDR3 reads CASSLASTGGYSPLHF. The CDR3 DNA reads TGCGCCAGCAGCTTGGCCTCAACAGGGGGCTATTCACCCCTCCACTTT.

This CDR3 reads CASSGSGIGETQYF. The CDR3 DNA reads as TGTGCCAGCAGTGGCAGCGGGATAGGAGAGACCCAGTACTTC. The chain links TRBV2 to TRBJ2-5; 7 bases line up with TRBD2. Germline trimming cut 4 bases from V and 4 bases from J; bases unmatched to any gene: 6. Germline CDR1 is SNHLY and CDR2 is FYNNEI. The CDR3 is made up of 14 amino acids.

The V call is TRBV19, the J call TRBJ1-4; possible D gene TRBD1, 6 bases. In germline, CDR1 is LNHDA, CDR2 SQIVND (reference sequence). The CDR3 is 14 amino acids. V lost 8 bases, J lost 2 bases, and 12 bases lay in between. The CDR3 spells CASGTGFTNEKLFF. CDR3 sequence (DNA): TGTGCCAGTGGAACAGGGTTCACTAATGAAAAACTGTTTTTT.

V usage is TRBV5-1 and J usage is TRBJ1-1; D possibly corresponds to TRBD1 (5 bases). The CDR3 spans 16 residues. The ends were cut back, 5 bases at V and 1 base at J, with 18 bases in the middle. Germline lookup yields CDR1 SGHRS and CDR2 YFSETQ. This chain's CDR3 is CASRPSGGEKNTEAFF. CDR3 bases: TGCGCCAGCAGACCGTCCGGAGGGGAGAAGAACACTGAAGCTTTCTTT.

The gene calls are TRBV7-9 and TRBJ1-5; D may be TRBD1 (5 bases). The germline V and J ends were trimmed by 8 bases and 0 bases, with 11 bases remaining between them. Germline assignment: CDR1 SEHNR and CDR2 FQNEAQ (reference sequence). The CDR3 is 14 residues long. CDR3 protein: CASGREHSNQPQHF. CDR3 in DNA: TGTGCCAGCGGCAGGGAACATAGCAATCAGCCCCAGCATTTT.

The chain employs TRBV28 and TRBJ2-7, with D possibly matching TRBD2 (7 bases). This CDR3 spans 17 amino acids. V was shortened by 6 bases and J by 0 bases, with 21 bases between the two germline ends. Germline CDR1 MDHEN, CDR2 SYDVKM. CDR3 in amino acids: CASSSWGGGGDSYEQYF. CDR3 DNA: TGTGCCAGCAGCTCCTGGGGAGGGGGAGGGGACTCCTACGAGCAGTACTTC.

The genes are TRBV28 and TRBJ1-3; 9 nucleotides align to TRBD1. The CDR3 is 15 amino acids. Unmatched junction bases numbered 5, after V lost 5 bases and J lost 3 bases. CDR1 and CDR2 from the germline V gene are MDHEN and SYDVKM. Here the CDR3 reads CASSRGTGFGNTIYF. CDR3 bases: TGTGCCAGCAGTCGCGGGACAGGGTTTGGAAACACCATATATTTT.

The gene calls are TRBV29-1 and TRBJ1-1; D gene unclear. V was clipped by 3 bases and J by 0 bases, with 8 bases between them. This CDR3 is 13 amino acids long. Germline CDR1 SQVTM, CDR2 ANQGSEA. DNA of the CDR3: TGCAGCGTTGAGGGCAGGATGAACACTGAAGCTTTCTTT. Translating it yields CSVEGRMNTEAFF. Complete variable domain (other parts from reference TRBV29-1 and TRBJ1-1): SAVISQKPSRDICQRGTSLTIQCQVDSQVTMMFWYRQQPGQSLTLIATANQGSEATYESGFVIDKFPISRPNLTFSTLTVSNMSPEDSSIYLCSVEGRMNTEAFFGQGTRLTVV.

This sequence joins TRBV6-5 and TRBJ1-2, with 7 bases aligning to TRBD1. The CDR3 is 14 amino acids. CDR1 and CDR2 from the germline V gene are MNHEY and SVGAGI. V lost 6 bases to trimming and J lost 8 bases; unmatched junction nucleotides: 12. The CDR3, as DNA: TGTGCCAGCAGCCCAATGACAGGGCCGACCGGCTACACCTTC. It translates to CASSPMTGPTGYTF.

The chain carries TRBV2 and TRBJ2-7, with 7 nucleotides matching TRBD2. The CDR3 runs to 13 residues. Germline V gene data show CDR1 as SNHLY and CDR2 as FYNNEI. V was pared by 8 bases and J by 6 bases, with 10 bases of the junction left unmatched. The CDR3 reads CASVRAPSGEQYF. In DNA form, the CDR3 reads TGTGCCAGCGTACGGGCCCCTAGCGGCGAGCAGTACTTC.

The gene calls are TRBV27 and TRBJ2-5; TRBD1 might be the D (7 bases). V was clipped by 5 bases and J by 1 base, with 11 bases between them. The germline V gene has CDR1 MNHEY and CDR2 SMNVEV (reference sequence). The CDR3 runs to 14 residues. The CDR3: CASSRRDSQETQYF. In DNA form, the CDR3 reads TGTGCCAGCAGTCGGAGGGACAGCCAAGAGACCCAGTACTTC.

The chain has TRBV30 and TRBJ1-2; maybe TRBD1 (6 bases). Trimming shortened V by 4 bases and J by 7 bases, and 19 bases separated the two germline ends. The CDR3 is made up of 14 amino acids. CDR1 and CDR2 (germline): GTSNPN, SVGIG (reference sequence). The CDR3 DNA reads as TGTGCCTGGAAGGAGGACCAGGGGATCGGTGGCTACACCTTC. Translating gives CAWKEDQGIGGYTF.

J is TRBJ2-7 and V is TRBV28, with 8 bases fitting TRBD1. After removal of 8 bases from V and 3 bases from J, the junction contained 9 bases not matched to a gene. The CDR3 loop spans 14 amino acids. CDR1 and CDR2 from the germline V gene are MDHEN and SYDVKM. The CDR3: CASGLGQGNYEQYF. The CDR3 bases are TGTGCCAGCGGTCTCGGACAGGGTAACTACGAGCAGTACTTC.

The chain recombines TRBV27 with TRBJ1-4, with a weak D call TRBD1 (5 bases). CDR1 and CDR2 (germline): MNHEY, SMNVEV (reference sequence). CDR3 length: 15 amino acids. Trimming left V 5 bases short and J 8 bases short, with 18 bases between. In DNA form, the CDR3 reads TGTGCCAGCAGTCCCCCCAAGGGGATGGGGGAAAAACTGTTTTTT. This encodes CASSPPKGMGEKLFF.

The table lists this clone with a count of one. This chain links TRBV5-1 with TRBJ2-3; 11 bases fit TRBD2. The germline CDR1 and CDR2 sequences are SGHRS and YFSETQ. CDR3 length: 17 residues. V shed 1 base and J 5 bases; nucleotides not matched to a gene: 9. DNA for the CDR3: TGCGCCAGCAGCTTGCTCGTTCTAGCGGGGGGAAGAGATACGCAGTATTTT. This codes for CASSLLVLAGGRDTQYF.

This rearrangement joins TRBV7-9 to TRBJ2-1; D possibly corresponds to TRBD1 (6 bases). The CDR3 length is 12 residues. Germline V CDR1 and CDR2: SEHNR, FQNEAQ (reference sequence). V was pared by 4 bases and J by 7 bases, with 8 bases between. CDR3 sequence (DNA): TGTGCCAGCAGCTCCACAGGGAATGAGCAGTTCTTC. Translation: CASSSTGNEQFF.

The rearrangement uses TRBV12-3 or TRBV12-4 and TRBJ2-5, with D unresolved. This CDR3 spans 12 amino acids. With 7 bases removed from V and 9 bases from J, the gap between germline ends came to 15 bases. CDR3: CASTGNYEAQYF. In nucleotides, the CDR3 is TGTGCCAGCACCGGAAACTACGAGGCCCAGTACTTC.

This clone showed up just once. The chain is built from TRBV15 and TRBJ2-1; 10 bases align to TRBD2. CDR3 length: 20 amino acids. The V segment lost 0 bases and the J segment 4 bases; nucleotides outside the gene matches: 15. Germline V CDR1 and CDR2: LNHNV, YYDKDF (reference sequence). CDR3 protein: CATSRDYPYLSGGLYNEQFF. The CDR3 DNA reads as TGTGCCACCAGCAGAGATTACCCCTATCTTAGCGGGGGGCTTTACAATGAGCAGTTCTTC.

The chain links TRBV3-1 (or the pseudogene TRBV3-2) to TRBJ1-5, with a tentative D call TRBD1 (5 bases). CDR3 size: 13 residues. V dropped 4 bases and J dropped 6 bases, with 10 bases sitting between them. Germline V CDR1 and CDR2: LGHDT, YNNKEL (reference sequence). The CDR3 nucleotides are TGTGCCAGCAGCCTCGGGGGGGGTCAGCCCCAGCATTTT. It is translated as CASSLGGGQPQHF.

The CDR3 DNA is TGTGCCAGCACCCGATGGCGGGGTGAAAAACTGTTTTTT. Translation gives CASTRWRGEKLFF. V gene TRBV27 combines with J gene TRBJ1-4; D call uncertain. Germline CDR1 and CDR2: MNHEY and SMNVEV (reference sequence). V lost 7 bases to trimming and J lost 7 bases, with 13 bases between them. There are 13 residues in the CDR3.

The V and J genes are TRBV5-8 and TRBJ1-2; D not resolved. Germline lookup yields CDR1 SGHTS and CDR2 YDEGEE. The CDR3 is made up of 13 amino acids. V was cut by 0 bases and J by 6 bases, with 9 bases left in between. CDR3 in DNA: TGTGCCAGCAGCTTGGTTACAGTTAATGGCTACACCTTC. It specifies CASSLVTVNGYTF.

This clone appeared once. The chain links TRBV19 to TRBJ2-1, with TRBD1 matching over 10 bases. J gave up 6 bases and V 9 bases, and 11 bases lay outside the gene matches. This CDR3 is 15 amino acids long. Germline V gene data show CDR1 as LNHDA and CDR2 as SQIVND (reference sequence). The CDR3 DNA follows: TGTGCCAGCGGCGGCGGGGACAGGGGCATCAATGAGCAGTTCTTC. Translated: CASGGGDRGINEQFF.

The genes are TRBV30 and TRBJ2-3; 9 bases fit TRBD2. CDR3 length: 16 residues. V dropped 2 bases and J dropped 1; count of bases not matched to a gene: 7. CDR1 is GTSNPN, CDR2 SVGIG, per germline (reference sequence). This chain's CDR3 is CAWSPIQRGGTDTQYF. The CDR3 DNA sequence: TGTGCCTGGAGTCCAATTCAGCGGGGGGGCACAGATACGCAGTATTTT.

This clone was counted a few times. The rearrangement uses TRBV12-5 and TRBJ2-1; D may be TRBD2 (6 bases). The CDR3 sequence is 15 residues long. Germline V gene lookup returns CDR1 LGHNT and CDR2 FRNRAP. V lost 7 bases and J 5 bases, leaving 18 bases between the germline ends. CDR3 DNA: TGTGCTAGTGCCGCCGTCACTAGCTTCCACAATGAGCAGTTCTTC. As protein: CASAAVTSFHNEQFF.

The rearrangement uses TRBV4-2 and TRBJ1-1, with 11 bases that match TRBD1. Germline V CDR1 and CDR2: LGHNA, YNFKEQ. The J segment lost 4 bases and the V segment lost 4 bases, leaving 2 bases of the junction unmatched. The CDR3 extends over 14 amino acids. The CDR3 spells CASSRTGGTTEAFF. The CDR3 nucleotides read TGTGCCAGCAGCCGGACAGGGGGCACCACTGAAGCTTTCTTT.

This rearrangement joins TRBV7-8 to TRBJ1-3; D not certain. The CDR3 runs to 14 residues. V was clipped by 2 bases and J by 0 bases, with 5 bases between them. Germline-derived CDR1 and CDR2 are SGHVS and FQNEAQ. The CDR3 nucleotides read TGTGCCAGCAGCTTAACAAGCTCTGGAAACACCATATATTTT. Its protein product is CASSLTSSGNTIYF.